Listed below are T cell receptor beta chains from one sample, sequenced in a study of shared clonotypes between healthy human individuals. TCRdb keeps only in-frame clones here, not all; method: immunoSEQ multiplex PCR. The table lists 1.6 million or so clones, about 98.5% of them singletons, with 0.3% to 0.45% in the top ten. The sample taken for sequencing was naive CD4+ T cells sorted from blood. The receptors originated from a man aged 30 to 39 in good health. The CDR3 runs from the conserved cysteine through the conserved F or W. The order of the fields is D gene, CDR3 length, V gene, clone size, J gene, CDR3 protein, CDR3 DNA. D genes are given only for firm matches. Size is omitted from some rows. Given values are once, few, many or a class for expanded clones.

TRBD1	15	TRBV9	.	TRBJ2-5	CASSVGGDSQETQYF	TGTGCCAGCAGCGTAGGTGGGGACAGCCAAGAGACCCAGTACTTC
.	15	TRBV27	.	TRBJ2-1	CASSAWGGRYNEQFF	TGTGCCAGCAGTGCCTGGGGCGGGCGGTACAATGAGCAGTTCTTC
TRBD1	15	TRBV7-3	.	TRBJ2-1	CASSAPGQGHNEQFF	TGTGCCAGCAGCGCACCGGGACAGGGTCACAATGAGCAGTTCTTC
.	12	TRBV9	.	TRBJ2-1	CASSVGVSEQFF	TGTGCCAGCAGCGTAGGAGTGAGTGAGCAGTTCTTC
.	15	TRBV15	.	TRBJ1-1	CATSRTVGRNTEAFF	TGTGCCACCAGCAGGACAGTGGGACGGAACACTGAAGCTTTCTTT
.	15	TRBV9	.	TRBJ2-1	CASSVRVGSYNEQFF	TGTGCCAGCAGCGTTAGGGTAGGCTCCTACAATGAGCAGTTCTTC
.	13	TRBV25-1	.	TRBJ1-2	CASSVGGIYGYTF	TGTGCCAGCAGTGTGGGCGGAATCTATGGCTACACCTTC
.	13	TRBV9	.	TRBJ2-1	CASSVVLGNEQFF	TGTGCCAGCAGCGTAGTCCTGGGCAATGAGCAGTTCTTC
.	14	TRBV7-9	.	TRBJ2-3	CASSFEGTTDTQYF	TGTGCCAGCAGCTTTGAGGGAACTACAGATACGCAGTATTTT
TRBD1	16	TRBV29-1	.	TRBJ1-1	CSASRPGQGANTEAFF	TGCAGCGCCTCTCGTCCGGGACAGGGGGCGAACACTGAAGCTTTCTTT
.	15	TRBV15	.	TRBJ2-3	CATSRDPQLTDTQYF	TGTGCCACCAGCAGAGATCCCCAACTAACAGATACGCAGTATTTT
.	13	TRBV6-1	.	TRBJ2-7	CASLGAPRYEQYF	TGTGCCAGCTTGGGGGCCCCCCGCTACGAGCAGTACTTC
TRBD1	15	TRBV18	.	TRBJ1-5	CASSAQGDSNQPQHF	TGTGCCAGCTCAGCACAGGGGGATAGCAATCAGCCCCAGCATTTT
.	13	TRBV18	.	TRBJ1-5	CASSPDRNQPQHF	TGTGCCAGCTCCCCCGACAGGAATCAGCCCCAGCATTTT
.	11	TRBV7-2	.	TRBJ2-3	CASSVTDTQYF	TGTGCCAGCAGCGTCACAGATACGCAGTATTTT
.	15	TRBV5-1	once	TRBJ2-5	CASSLAVGGQETQYF	TGCGCCAGCAGCTTGGCCGTCGGGGGTCAGGAGACCCAGTACTTC
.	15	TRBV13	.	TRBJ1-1	CASSPWDGRNTEAFF	TGTGCCAGCAGCCCCTGGGACGGTCGAAACACTGAAGCTTTCTTT
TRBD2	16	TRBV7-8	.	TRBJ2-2	CASRVLAGGLVGELFF	TGTGCCAGCAGGGTACTAGCGGGAGGTCTTGTCGGGGAGCTGTTTTTT
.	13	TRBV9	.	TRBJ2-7	CASSVVPGYEQYF	TGTGCCAGCAGCGTAGTTCCCGGCTACGAGCAGTACTTC
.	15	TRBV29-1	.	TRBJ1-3	CSVEDALGAGNTIYF	TGCAGCGTTGAAGATGCGTTGGGTGCTGGAAACACCATATATTTT
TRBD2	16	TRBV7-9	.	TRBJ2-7	CASSLAAGLGNYEQYF	TGTGCCAGCAGCTTGGCGGCGGGACTAGGGAATTACGAGCAGTACTTC
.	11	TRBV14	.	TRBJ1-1	CASSQAVITFF	TGTGCCAGCAGCCAAGCAGTCATTACTTTCTTT
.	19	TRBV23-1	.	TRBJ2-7	CASSQVPTEYYPQSYEQYF	TGCGCCAGCAGTCAAGTCCCCACAGAATATTATCCACAATCCTACGAGCAGTACTTC
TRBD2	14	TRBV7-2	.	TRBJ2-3	CASSLSAGEDTQYF	TGTGCCAGCAGCTTATCGGCGGGAGAAGATACGCAGTATTTT
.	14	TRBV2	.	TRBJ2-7	CASSEVRQAYEQYF	TGTGCCAGCAGTGAGGTGCGGCAAGCCTACGAGCAGTACTTC
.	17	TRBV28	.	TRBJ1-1	CASSFPAGQALNTEAFF	TGTGCCAGCAGTTTCCCCGCAGGTCAGGCTCTGAACACTGAAGCTTTCTTT
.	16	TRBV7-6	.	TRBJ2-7	CASSNSATGSSYEQYF	TGTGCCAGCAGCAACTCCGCCACGGGTAGCTCCTACGAGCAGTACTTC
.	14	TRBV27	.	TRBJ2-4	CASRSPIAKNIQYF	TGTGCCAGCCGCAGCCCGATAGCCAAAAACATTCAGTACTTC
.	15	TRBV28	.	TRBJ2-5	CASSSPGGAGETQYF	TGTGCCAGCAGTTCCCCCGGAGGGGCGGGGGAGACCCAGTACTTC
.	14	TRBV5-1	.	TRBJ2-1	CASSFYGVADEQFF	TGCGCCAGCAGCTTTTATGGCGTTGCGGATGAGCAGTTCTTC
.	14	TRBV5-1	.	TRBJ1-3	CASSLGDPGNTIYF	TGCGCCAGCAGCCTGGGGGATCCTGGAAACACCATATATTTT
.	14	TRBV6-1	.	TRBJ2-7	CASSEVGSAYEQYF	TGTGCCAGCAGTGAGGTTGGTAGCGCCTACGAGCAGTACTTC
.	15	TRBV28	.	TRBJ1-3	CASIQSLPSGNTIYF	TGTGCCAGCATCCAGAGCCTTCCCTCTGGAAACACCATATATTTT
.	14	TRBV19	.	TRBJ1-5	CASSPQGVNQPQHF	TGTGCCAGTAGTCCACAGGGAGTCAATCAGCCCCAGCATTTT
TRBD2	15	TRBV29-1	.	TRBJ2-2	CSVVSGRARVGELFF	TGCAGCGTTGTTAGCGGGAGGGCCAGGGTCGGGGAGCTGTTTTTT
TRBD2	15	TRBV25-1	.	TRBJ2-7	CASSASGALGYEQYF	TGTGCCAGCAGCGCTAGCGGGGCCCTCGGCTACGAGCAGTACTTC
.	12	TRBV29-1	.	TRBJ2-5	CSVATGGETQYF	TGCAGCGTGGCGACTGGGGGAGAGACCCAGTACTTC
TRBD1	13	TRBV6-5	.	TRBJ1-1	CASSRRGDTEAFF	TGTGCCAGCAGCCGCAGGGGGGACACTGAAGCTTTCTTT
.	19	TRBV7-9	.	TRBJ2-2	CASSLKKFWGELGTGELFF	TGTGCCAGCAGCTTAAAAAAATTCTGGGGAGAATTAGGCACCGGGGAGCTGTTTTTT
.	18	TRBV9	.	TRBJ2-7	CASSPRGSLGGSPYEQYF	TGTGCCAGCAGTCCGAGGGGTTCTTTGGGTGGGAGCCCCTACGAGCAGTACTTC
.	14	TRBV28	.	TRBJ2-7	CASEKRGISYEQYF	TGTGCCAGCGAAAAGAGGGGGATATCCTACGAGCAGTACTTC
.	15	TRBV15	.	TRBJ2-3	CATSIRLDPTDTQYF	TGTGCCACCAGCATAAGACTAGATCCCACAGATACGCAGTATTTT
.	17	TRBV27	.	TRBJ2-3	CASMFRVHHTTTDTQYF	TGTGCCAGCATGTTCAGGGTCCACCATACCACCACAGATACGCAGTATTTT
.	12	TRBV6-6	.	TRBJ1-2	CASPSPSGGYTF	TGTGCCAGCCCCTCGCCGTCGGGGGGCTACACCTTC
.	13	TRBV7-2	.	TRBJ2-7	CASSSDTTYEQYF	TGTGCCAGCAGCTCCGACACCACCTACGAGCAGTACTTC
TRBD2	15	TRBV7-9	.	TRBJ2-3	CASSLPSGSTDTQYF	TGTGCCAGCAGCTTGCCTAGCGGTAGCACAGATACGCAGTATTTT
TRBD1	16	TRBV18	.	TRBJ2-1	CASSPSRTGPYNEQFF	TGTGCCAGCTCACCGTCCCGGACAGGGCCTTACAATGAGCAGTTCTTC
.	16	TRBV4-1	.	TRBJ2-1	CASSQDGGTVYNEQFF	TGCGCCAGCAGCCAAGATGGCGGGACGGTGTACAATGAGCAGTTCTTC
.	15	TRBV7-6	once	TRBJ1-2	CASSPLGTDHYGYTF	TGTGCCAGCAGCCCCCTCGGTACAGATCACTATGGCTACACCTTC
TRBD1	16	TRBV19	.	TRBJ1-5	CASTPNGQGRNQPQHF	TGTGCCAGCACCCCCAACGGACAGGGGAGAAATCAGCCCCAGCATTTT
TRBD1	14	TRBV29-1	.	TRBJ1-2	CSAGQGADNYGYTF	TGCAGCGCTGGACAGGGGGCTGATAACTATGGCTACACCTTC
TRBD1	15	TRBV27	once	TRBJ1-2	CASSRTGWPNYGYTF	TGTGCCAGCAGTAGGACAGGGTGGCCTAACTATGGCTACACCTTC
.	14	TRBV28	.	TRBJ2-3	CASSLNASPDTQYF	TGTGCCAGCAGTTTAAATGCTAGCCCAGATACGCAGTATTTT
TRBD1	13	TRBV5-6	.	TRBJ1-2	CASSLNRGSGYTF	TGTGCCAGCAGCTTGAACAGGGGGAGCGGCTACACCTTC
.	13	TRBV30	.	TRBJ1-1	CAWKLQGGTEAFF	TGTGCCTGGAAGCTCCAGGGAGGGACTGAAGCTTTCTTT
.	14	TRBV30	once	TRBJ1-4	CAWRKTGQREKLFF	TGTGCCTGGAGAAAAACAGGGCAGCGTGAAAAACTGTTTTTT
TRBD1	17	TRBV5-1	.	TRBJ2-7	CASSRGTGGVIGHEQYF	TGCGCCAGCAGTAGAGGGACAGGGGGCGTCATTGGCCACGAGCAGTACTTC
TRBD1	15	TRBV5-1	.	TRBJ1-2	CASSFNRGTGYGYTF	TGCGCCAGCAGCTTTAACAGGGGAACGGGCTATGGCTACACCTTC
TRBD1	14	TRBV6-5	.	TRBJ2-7	CASTRDRGHYEQYF	TGTGCCAGCACCCGGGACAGGGGCCACTACGAGCAGTACTTC